One T cell receptor beta chain is described in this entry. Antigen unknown. The trim removed 6 bases at V and 4 bases at J, leaving 13 bases unmatched. The CDR3 is 16 amino acids. Germline CDR1 reads SEHNR; CDR2 reads FQNEAQ (reference sequence). This record belongs to a study of Graves' ophthalmopathy and Graves' hyperthyroidism. Findings and limits, study-wide: Most expanded thyroid clonotypes above 0.001 frequency also appeared in blood.

Amplification of the TCR beta CDR3 regions used RNA transcripts (as template). Second-round multiplex PCR came after first-round RT-PCR with HTBI primers. TCRdb re-called the multiplex PCR reads through MiXCR, storing one row per CDR3 protein. The sample gives some 1.1 million distinct CDR3 sequences, roughly 35% of which show up once; 11% is in the top ten. Each diagnosis was determined on the basis of clinical symptoms, serum thyroxine, TRAb, thyroid ultrasound and orbital computed tomography. The source is an adult man with Graves' hyperthyroidism. Sequencing was performed on peripheral blood or thyroid tissue (not recorded which). The J gene is TRBJ1-1, the V gene TRBV7-9, with TRBD1 identical over 8 bases. In DNA form, the CDR3 reads TGTGCCAGCAGTTCCTCCAGGGGGCAGGGAGGCACTGAAGCTTTCTTT. This sequence encodes CASSSSRGQGGTEAFF.